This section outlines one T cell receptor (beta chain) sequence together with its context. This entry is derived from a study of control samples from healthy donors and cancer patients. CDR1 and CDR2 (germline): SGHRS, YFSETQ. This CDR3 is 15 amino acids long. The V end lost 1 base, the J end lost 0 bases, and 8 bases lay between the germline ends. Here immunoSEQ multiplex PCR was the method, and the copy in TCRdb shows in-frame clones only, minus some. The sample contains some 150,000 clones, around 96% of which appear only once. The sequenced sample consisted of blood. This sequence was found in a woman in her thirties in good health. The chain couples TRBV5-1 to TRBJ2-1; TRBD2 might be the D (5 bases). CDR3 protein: CASSLSGSSYNEQFF. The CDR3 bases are TGCGCCAGCAGCTTGAGTGGGAGCTCCTACAATGAGCAGTTCTTC. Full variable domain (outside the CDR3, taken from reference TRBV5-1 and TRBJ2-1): KAGVTQTPRYLIKTRGQQVTLSCSPISGHRSVSWYQQTPGQGLQFLFEYFSETQRNKGNFPGRFSGRQFSNSRSEMNVSTLELGDSALYLCASSLSGSSYNEQFFGPGTRLTVL.